A selection of T cell receptor beta chains follows, all from one sample in a study of blood T cell repertoires in COVID-19. Only in-frame clones appear in the TCRdb table, and some are missing; sequencing was by immunoSEQ multiplex PCR. The table records more than 95,000 clones, approximately 90% of them present only once. The material sequenced was peripheral blood. These receptors were taken from a woman of 80 years or more with acute or convalescent COVID-19. CDR3s include the opening cysteine and the closing phenylalanine or tryptophan. The D gene is left open where the match is weak.

CDR3: CASSPRQGANGELFF
J: TRBJ2-2
V: TRBV9
D: TRBD1

CDR3: CASSLQGGWTEAFF
J: TRBJ1-1
V: TRBV5-6
D: TRBD1

CDR3: CASSFGRVGNQPQHF
J: TRBJ1-5
V: TRBV6-2/TRBV6-3
D: NA

CDR3: CASSTDRGNTIYF
J: TRBJ1-3
V: TRBV7-3
D: TRBD1

CDR3: CASSHLRTSLYGYTF
J: TRBJ1-2
V: TRBV3-1/TRBV3-2
D: NA

CDR3: CASNLQGYRSPLHF
J: TRBJ1-6
V: TRBV5-6
D: NA

CDR3: CASSLTGSYEQYF
J: TRBJ2-7
V: TRBV5-1
D: NA

CDR3: CASTGGRLFNEQFF
J: TRBJ2-1
V: TRBV19
D: NA

CDR3: CASRTQGGGNQPQHF
J: TRBJ1-5
V: TRBV27
D: NA

CDR3: CASSIGTSVRETQYF
J: TRBJ2-5
V: TRBV19
D: TRBD2

CDR3: CASSPTDRANYGYTF
J: TRBJ1-2
V: TRBV19
D: TRBD1

CDR3: CASSGISYGYTF
J: TRBJ1-2
V: TRBV6-5
D: NA

CDR3: CASSISGGAWDTQYF
J: TRBJ2-3
V: TRBV9
D: TRBD2

CDR3: CASSNAITRGRGEKLFF
J: TRBJ1-4
V: TRBV7-6
D: TRBD1

CDR3: CASSPTGRYGYTF
J: TRBJ1-2
V: TRBV27
D: TRBD1

CDR3: CASSREGPGNIQYF
J: TRBJ2-4
V: TRBV5-1
D: TRBD2

CDR3: CASSIMGLAADTQYF
J: TRBJ2-3
V: TRBV7-9
D: TRBD2

CDR3: CASKEGVQETQYF
J: TRBJ2-5
V: TRBV5-1
D: NA

CDR3: CASSTGVLTEAFF
J: TRBJ1-1
V: TRBV12-3/TRBV12-4
D: TRBD1

CDR3: CASSPPTPGLLYNEQFF
J: TRBJ2-1
V: TRBV18
D: NA

CDR3: CSAEQGYEQYF
J: TRBJ2-7
V: TRBV20-1
D: TRBD1

CDR3: CASSLGTSGGANEQFF
J: TRBJ2-1
V: TRBV11-3
D: TRBD2

CDR3: CASSLVTGLAEAFF
J: TRBJ1-1
V: TRBV7-9
D: TRBD1

CDR3: CASAPGTGLAIKYF
J: TRBJ2-4
V: TRBV2
D: NA

CDR3: CASSIGTGDTQYF
J: TRBJ2-3
V: TRBV19
D: TRBD1

CDR3: CASRETGTGADTQYF
J: TRBJ2-3
V: TRBV19
D: TRBD1

CDR3: CASSPPNRGLETQYF
J: TRBJ2-5
V: TRBV18
D: NA

CDR3: CASSLVEAQNYGYTF
J: TRBJ1-2
V: TRBV7-9
D: NA

CDR3: CASSRGQAYGYTF
J: TRBJ1-2
V: TRBV6-5
D: TRBD1

CDR3: CASSPRGRFNEQYF
J: TRBJ2-7
V: TRBV3-1/TRBV3-2
D: TRBD2

CDR3: CASSIAGVDTGELFF
J: TRBJ2-2
V: TRBV19
D: NA

CDR3: CASSSTDRVRGYTF
J: TRBJ1-2
V: TRBV7-9
D: NA

CDR3: CASSLFAGEGTDTQYF
J: TRBJ2-3
V: TRBV5-1
D: TRBD2

CDR3: CASSEDREYEQYF
J: TRBJ2-7
V: TRBV2
D: NA

CDR3: CASSQTGNQPQHF
J: TRBJ1-5
V: TRBV6-6
D: NA

CDR3: CAGVQGGNTEAFF
J: TRBJ1-1
V: TRBV6-5
D: TRBD1

CDR3: CASSKSTQYSNQPQHF
J: TRBJ1-5
V: TRBV21-1
D: NA

CDR3: CASSSQPGLAGTYEQFF
J: TRBJ2-1
V: TRBV7-2
D: TRBD2

CDR3: CATYDRLRGSYEQYF
J: TRBJ2-7
V: TRBV5-6
D: NA

CDR3: CASSARTSYYEQYF
J: TRBJ2-7
V: TRBV2
D: NA

CDR3: CASSSSGGSGNTIYF
J: TRBJ1-3
V: TRBV18
D: NA

CDR3: CASSPSVQENTEAFF
J: TRBJ1-1
V: TRBV5-4
D: NA

CDR3: CASSLTDRGATGELFF
J: TRBJ2-2
V: TRBV5-5
D: TRBD1

CDR3: CASIQGTGELFF
J: TRBJ2-2
V: TRBV12-3/TRBV12-4
D: NA

CDR3: CASSQGRQVRDNEQFF
J: TRBJ2-1
V: TRBV19
D: NA

CDR3: CASSLRLITEAFF
J: TRBJ1-1
V: TRBV28
D: NA

CDR3: CASRRTGGRSGNQPQHF
J: TRBJ1-5
V: TRBV2
D: TRBD1

CDR3: CASSQEYGPEAFF
J: TRBJ1-1
V: TRBV3-1/TRBV3-2
D: NA

CDR3: CASSRGLAGGPLSGELFF
J: TRBJ2-2
V: TRBV7-8
D: TRBD2

CDR3: CASSPPGTSKGKQYF
J: TRBJ2-7
V: TRBV18
D: TRBD2

CDR3: CASSWREGDTQYF
J: TRBJ2-3
V: TRBV18
D: NA

CDR3: CASSLELRQGSYEQYF
J: TRBJ2-7
V: TRBV5-1
D: TRBD1

CDR3: CSVVTGGSQAFF
J: TRBJ1-1
V: TRBV29-1
D: TRBD1

CDR3: CASSYPGLTADTQYF
J: TRBJ2-3
V: TRBV28
D: NA

CDR3: CASSLYRAYGYTF
J: TRBJ1-2
V: TRBV28
D: NA

CDR3: CASNRLAGGAYEQYF
J: TRBJ2-7
V: TRBV19
D: TRBD2

CDR3: CASSPEQGPYGYTF
J: TRBJ1-2
V: TRBV9
D: NA

CDR3: CAPPEDTEAFF
J: TRBJ1-1
V: TRBV5-4
D: NA